This T cell receptor beta chain came from a study of blood T cell repertoires in COVID-19. Method: immunoSEQ multiplex PCR; TCRdb's copy keeps in-frame clones and lacks some. The profile shows around 200,000 clones, approximately 86% of them singletons. The CDR3 spans 15 residues. With 1 base clipped from V and 5 bases from J, the junction kept 7 bases outside the gene matches. Germline V gene lookup returns CDR1 LNHDA and CDR2 SQIVND (reference sequence). This clone was detected a few times. The sequence was obtained from a woman aged 25 to 45 who had been exposed to COVID-19. The V and J genes are TRBV19 and TRBJ1-2; 7 positions agree with TRBD1. Sequencing was carried out using PBMCs or T cells enriched from blood (not recorded which). The CDR3 DNA sequence: TGTGCCAGTAGTATAGTAGGACAGGTCGTTTATGGCTACACCTTC. This codes for CASSIVGQVVYGYTF.